This T cell receptor (beta chain) is drawn from a study of CD8+CD57+ T cells in acquired aplastic anemia. Looking at the study overall: Sorting CD4+ and CD8+ cells gave DNA averaging approximately 3 ug.

The germline CDR1 and CDR2 sequences are MNHEY and SVGAGI. Trimming shortened V by 2 bases and J by 7 bases, and 6 bases separated the two germline ends. The CDR3 totals 12 residues. An expansion of CD8+CD57+ cells by flow cytometry had been shown in patients chosen for sequencing. Investigators profiled TCR beta VDJ and CDR3 from genomic DNA template. A single record per CDR3 protein comes from TCRdb applying MiXCR to the reads. Here the sample spans about 58,000 distinct CDR3 sequences, roughly three fifths being singletons. The sample taken for sequencing was sorted CD4+, CD8+, or CD8+CD57+ T cells (not recorded which) from PBMCs. This rearrangement joins TRBV6-5 to TRBJ2-1, with D unclear. This TCR derives from a human donor with aplastic anemia. Here the CDR3 reads CASSYLGNEQFF. As DNA, the CDR3 is TGTGCCAGCAGTTACCTGGGGAATGAGCAGTTCTTC.